This TCR beta chain was identified during a study of blood T cell repertoires in COVID-19. About the research overall: Acute and convalescent COVID-19 specimens originated in the United States, Italy and Spain. T cells, B-cell-depleted T cells, or PBMCs supplied cDNA or gDNA.

In the original workflow: Estimation of nucleated cell counts was performed using reference gene primer amplification. Only in-frame clones appear in the TCRdb table, and some are missing; sequencing was by immunoSEQ multiplex PCR. V, J and clone size reflect that table, while D and trimming were determined from the DNA. Seen here are under 200,000 clones, 86% observed once, and the top ten hold about 3.5%. The receptor was isolated from a man in his sixties or seventies with acute or convalescent COVID-19. Sequencing input: peripheral blood.

The CDR3 region is CASSQDGRDRAWIATNEKLFF. Here the CDR3 DNA reads TGCGCCAGCAGCCAAGATGGGAGGGACAGGGCGTGGATTGCAACTAATGAAAAACTGTTTTTT. The rearrangement uses TRBV4-3 and TRBJ1-4; 9 bases match TRBD1. From germline, CDR1 is LGHNA and CDR2 YSLEER. The length of the CDR3 is 21 residues. The trim removed 0 bases at V and 0 bases at J, leaving 14 bases unmatched.